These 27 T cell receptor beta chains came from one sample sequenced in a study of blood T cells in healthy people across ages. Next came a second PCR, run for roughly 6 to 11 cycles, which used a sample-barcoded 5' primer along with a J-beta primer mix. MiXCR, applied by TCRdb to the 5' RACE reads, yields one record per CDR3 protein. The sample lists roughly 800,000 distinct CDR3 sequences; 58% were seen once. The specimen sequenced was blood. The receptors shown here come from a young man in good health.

DNA of the CDR3: TGTGCCAGCAGTTTATCCGCACCGGGTAATGAGCAGTTCTTC. Translation: CASSLSAPGNEQFF. The J gene is TRBJ2-1, the V gene TRBV27; D is unresolved. The CDR3 totals 14 residues. CDR1 is MNHEY and CDR2 is SMNVEV in the germline V gene (reference sequence). The V and J ends lost 0 bases and 7 bases respectively, with 10 bases between them.

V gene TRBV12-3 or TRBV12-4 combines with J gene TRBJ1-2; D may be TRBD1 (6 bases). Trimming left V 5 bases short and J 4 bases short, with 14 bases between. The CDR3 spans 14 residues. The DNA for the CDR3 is TGTGCCAGCAGTGCCACAGGGACCGGCTATGGCTACACCTTC. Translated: CASSATGTGYGYTF.

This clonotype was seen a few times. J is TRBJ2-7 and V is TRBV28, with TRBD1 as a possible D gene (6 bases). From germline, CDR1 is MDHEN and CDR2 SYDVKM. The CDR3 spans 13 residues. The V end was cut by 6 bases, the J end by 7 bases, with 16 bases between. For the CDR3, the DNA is TGTGCCAGCAGGGGACACCGGATCGGGGAGCAGTACTTC. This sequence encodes CASRGHRIGEQYF.

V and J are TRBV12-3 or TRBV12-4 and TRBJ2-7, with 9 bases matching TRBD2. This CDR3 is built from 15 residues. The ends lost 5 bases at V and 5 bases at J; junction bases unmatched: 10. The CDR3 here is CASSPISSGGDEQYF. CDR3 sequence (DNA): TGTGCCAGCAGTCCTATAAGTAGCGGGGGAGACGAGCAGTACTTC.

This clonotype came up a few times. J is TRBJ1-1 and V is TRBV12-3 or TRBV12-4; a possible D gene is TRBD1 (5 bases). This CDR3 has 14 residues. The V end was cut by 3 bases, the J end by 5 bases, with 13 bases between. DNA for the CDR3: TGTGCCAGCAGTTTCGTGAGGGGATGGACTGAAGCTTTCTTT. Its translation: CASSFVRGWTEAFF.

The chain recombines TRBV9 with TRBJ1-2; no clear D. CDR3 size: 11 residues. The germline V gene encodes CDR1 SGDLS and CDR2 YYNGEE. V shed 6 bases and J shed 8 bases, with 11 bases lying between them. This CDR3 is CASTTGEGYTF. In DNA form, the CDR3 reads TGTGCCAGCACCACTGGGGAAGGCTACACCTTC.

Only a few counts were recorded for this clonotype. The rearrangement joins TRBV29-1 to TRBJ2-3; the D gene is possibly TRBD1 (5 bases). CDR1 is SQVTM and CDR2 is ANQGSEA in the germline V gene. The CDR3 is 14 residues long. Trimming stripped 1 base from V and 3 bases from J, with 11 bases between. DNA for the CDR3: TGCAGCGTTGAAGGGACAAGTGCTACAGATACGCAGTATTTT. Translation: CSVEGTSATDTQYF.

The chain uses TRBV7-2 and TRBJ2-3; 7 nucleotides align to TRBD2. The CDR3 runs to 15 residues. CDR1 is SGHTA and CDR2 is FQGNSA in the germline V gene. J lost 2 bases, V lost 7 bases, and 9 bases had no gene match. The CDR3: CASMGGRGNTDTQYF. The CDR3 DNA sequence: TGTGCCAGCATGGGGGGGAGAGGAAACACAGATACGCAGTATTTT.

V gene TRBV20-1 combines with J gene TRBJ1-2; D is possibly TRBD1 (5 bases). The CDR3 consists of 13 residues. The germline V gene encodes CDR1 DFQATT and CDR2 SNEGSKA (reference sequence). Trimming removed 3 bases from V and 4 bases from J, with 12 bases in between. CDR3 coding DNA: TGCAGTGCTAGTAGTGGGGCGGGCTATGGCTACACCTTC. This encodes CSASSGAGYGYTF.

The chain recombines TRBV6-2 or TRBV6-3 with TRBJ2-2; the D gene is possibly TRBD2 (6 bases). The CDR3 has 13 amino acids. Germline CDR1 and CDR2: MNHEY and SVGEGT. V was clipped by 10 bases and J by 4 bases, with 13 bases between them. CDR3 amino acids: CATGSYGTGELFF. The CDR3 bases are TGTGCCACCGGGAGTTACGGCACCGGGGAGCTGTTTTTT.

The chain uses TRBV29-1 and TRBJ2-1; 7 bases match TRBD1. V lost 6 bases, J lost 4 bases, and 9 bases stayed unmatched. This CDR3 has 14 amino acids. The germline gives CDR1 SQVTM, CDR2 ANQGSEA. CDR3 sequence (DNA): TGCAGCGTCCGAGATACAGGGGCTTACAATGAGCAGTTCTTC. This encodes CSVRDTGAYNEQFF.

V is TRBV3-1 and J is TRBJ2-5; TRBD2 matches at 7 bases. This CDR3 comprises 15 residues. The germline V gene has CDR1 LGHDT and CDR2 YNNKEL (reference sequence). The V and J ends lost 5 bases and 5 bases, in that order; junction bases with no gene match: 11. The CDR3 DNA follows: TGTGCCAGCAGCAGCAGCGGGGCCCGCAGGGAGACCCAGTACTTC. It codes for CASSSSGARRETQYF.

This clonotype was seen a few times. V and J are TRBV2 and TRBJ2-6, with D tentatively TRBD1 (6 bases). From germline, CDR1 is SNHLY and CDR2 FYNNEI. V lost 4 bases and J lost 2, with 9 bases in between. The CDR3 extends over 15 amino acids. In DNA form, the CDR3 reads TGTGCCAGCAGTGGAACAGGGACTGGGGCCAACGTCCTGACTTTC. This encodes CASSGTGTGANVLTF.

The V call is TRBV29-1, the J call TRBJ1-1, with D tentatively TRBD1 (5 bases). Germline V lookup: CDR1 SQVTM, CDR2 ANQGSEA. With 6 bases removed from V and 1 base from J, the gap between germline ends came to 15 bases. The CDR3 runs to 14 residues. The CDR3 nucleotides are TGCAGCGTCAAGACAGTCACACCGAACACTGAAGCTTTCTTT. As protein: CSVKTVTPNTEAFF.

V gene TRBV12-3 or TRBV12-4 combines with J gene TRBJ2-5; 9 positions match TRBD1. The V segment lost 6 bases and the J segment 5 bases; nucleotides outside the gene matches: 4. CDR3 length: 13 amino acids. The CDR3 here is CASRGTGLETQYF. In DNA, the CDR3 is TGTGCCAGCAGGGGGACAGGGTTGGAGACCCAGTACTTC.

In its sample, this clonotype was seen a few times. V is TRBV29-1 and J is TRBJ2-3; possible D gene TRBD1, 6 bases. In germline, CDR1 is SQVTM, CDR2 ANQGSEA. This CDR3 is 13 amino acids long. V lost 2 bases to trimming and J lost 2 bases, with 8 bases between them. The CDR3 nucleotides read TGCAGCGTTGAAACAGGGCCCACAGATACGCAGTATTTT. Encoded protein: CSVETGPTDTQYF.

The CDR3: CASSQSRGEPQHF. The CDR3 DNA reads TGCGCCAGCAGCCAAAGCAGGGGAGAGCCCCAGCATTTT. The J gene is TRBJ1-5, the V gene TRBV4-3; D is possibly TRBD1 (6 bases). The CDR3 consists of 13 residues. Deletions cut 2 bases from V and 8 bases from J, with 10 bases between. Germline values: CDR1 LGHNA, CDR2 YSLEER.

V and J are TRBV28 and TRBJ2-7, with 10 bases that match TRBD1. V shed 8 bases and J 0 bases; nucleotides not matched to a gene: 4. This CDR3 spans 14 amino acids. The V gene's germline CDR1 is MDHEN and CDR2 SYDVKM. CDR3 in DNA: TGTGCCAGCCGCTGGACAGGGGGCTCCTACGAGCAGTACTTC. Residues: CASRWTGGSYEQYF.

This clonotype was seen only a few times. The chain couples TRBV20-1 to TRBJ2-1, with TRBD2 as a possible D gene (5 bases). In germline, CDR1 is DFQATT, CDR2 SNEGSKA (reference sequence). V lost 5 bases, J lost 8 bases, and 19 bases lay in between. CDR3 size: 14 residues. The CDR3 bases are TGCAGTGCTCCTCTAGCCCCCGGGGTATATGAGCAGTTCTTC. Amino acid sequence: CSAPLAPGVYEQFF.

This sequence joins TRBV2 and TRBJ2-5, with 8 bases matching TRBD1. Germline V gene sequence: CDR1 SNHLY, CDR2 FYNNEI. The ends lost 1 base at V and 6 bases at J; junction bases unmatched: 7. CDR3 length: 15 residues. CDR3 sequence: CASSEEGTGGQTQYF. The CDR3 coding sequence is TGTGCCAGCAGTGAAGAGGGGACAGGCGGACAGACCCAGTACTTC.

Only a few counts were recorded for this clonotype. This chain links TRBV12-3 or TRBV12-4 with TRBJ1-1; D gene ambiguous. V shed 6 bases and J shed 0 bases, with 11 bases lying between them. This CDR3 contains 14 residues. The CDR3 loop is CASSRLNLNTEAFF. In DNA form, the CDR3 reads TGTGCCAGCAGCCGTCTTAACCTGAACACTGAAGCTTTCTTT.

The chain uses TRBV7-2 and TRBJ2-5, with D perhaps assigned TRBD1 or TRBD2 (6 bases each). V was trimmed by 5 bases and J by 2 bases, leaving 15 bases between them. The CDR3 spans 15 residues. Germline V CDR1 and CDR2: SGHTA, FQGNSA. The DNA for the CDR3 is TGTGCCAGCAGCCGCCTAGGGGGGAGACAAGAGACCCAGTACTTC. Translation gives CASSRLGGRQETQYF.

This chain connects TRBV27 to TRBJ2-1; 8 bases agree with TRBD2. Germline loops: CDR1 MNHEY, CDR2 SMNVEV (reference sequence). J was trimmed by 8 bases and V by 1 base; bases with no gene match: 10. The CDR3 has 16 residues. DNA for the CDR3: TGTGCCAGCAGTTTATGGGGACTAGAGGTCGCGGATGAGCAGTTCTTC. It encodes CASSLWGLEVADEQFF.

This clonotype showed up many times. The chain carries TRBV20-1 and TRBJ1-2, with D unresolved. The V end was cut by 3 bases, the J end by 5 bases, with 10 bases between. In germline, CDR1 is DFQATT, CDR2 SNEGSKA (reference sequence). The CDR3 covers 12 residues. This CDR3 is CSASGGSYGYTF. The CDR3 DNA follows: TGCAGTGCTAGCGGCGGTTCGTATGGCTACACCTTC.

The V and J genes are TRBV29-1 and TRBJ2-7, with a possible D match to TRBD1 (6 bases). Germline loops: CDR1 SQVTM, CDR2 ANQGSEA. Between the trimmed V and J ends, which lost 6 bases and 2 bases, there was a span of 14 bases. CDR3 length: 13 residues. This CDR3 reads CSVGGQNPYEQYF. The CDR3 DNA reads TGCAGCGTCGGAGGACAGAATCCCTACGAGCAGTACTTC.

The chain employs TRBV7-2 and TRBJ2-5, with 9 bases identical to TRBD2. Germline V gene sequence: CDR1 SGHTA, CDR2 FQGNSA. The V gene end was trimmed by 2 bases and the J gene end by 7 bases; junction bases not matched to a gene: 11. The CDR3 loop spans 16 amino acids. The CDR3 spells CASSLTRASGAGTQYF. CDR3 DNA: TGTGCCAGCAGCTTAACGCGCGCTAGCGGGGCAGGGACCCAGTACTTC. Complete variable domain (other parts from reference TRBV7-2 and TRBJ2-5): GAGVSQSPSNKVTEKGKDVELRCDPISGHTALYWYRQSLGQGLEFLIYFQGNSAPDKSGLPSDRFSAERTGGSVSTLTIQRTQQEDSAVYLCASSLTRASGAGTQYFGPGTRLLVL.

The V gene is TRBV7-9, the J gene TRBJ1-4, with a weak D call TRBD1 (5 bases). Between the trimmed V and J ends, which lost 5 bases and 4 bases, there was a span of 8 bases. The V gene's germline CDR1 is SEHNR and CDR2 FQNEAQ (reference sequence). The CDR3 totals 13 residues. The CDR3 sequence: CASSPGLNEKLFF. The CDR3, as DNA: TGTGCCAGCAGCCCGGGGCTTAATGAAAAACTGTTTTTT.